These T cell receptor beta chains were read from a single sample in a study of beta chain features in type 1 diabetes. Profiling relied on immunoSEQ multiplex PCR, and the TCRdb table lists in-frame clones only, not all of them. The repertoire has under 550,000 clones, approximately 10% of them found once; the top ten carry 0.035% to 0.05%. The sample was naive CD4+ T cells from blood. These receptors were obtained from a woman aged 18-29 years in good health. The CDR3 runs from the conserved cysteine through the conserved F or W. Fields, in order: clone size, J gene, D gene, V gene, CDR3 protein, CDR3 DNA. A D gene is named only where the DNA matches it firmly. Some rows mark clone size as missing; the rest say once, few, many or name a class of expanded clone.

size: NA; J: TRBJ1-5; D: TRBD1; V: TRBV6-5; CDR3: CASSTTGGGNQPQHF; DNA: TGTGCCAGCAGTACGACAGGGGGAGGTAATCAGCCCCAGCATTTT
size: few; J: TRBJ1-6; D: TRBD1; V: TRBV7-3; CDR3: CASSLESRGRSPLHF; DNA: TGTGCCAGCAGCTTAGAAAGTAGGGGGCGTTCACCCCTCCACTTT
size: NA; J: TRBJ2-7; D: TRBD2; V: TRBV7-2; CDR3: CASSLELAAYEQYF; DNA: TGTGCCAGCAGCTTAGAACTAGCGGCCTACGAGCAGTACTTC
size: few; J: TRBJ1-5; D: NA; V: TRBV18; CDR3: CASSFSGGDQPQHF; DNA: TGTGCCAGCTCTTTTTCGGGTGGGGATCAGCCCCAGCATTTT
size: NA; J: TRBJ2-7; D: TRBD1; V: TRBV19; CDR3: CASTQQGASYEQYF; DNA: TGTGCCAGTACCCAACAGGGGGCCTCCTACGAGCAGTACTTC
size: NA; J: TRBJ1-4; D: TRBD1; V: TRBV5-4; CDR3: CASARDRVGEKLFF; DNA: TGTGCCAGCGCCCGGGACAGGGTCGGTGAAAAACTGTTTTTT
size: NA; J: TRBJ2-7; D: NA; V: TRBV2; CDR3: CASSEETVYEQYF; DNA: TGTGCCAGCAGTGAAGAAACAGTCTACGAGCAGTACTTC
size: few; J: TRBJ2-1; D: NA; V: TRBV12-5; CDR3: CASGFSWGDEQFF; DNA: TGTGCTAGTGGGTTTAGCTGGGGCGATGAGCAGTTCTTC
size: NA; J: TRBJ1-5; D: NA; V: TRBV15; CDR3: CATSRDLGAANQPQHF; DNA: TGTGCCACCAGCAGAGATCTGGGGGCAGCAAATCAGCCCCAGCATTTT
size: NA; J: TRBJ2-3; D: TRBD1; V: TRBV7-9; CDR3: CASSLRDRGPDTQYF; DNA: TGTGCCAGCAGCTTAAGGGACAGGGGGCCAGATACGCAGTATTTT
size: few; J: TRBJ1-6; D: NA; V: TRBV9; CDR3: CASSVSPGSSPLHF; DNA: TGTGCCAGCAGCGTATCTCCTGGGAGTTCACCCCTCCACTTT
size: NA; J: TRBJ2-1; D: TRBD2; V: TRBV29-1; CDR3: CSVEVAGGSYNEQFF; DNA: TGCAGCGTTGAAGTAGCGGGTGGCTCCTACAATGAGCAGTTCTTC
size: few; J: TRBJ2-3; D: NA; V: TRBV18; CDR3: CASSPQQGPDTQYF; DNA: TGTGCCAGCTCACCACAACAGGGACCCGATACGCAGTATTTT
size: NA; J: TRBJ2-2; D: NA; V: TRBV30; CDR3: CAWSNLGLNTGELFF; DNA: TGTGCCTGGAGTAATCTGGGCCTGAACACCGGGGAGCTGTTTTTT
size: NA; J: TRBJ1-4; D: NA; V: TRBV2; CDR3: CASSGSRTPNEKLFF; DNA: TGTGCCAGCAGCGGCAGCAGGACCCCTAATGAAAAACTGTTTTTT
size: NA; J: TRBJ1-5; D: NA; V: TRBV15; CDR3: CATSRDPDTNQPQHF; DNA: TGTGCCACCAGCAGAGATCCGGACACCAATCAGCCCCAGCATTTT
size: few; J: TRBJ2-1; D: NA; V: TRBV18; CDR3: CASSRGGSYNEQFF; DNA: TGTGCCAGCTCACGAGGGGGTTCCTACAATGAGCAGTTCTTC
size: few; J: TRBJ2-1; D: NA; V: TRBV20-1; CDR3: CSAPRVNEQFF; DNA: TGCAGTGCTCCTAGGGTCAATGAGCAGTTCTTC
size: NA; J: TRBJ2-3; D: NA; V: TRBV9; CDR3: CASSVTSVSTDTQYF; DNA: TGTGCCAGCAGCGTAACAAGCGTAAGCACAGATACGCAGTATTTT
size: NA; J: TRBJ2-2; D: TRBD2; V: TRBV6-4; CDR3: CASSPGTSGTGELFF; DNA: TGTGCCAGCAGTCCCGGGACTAGCGGTACCGGGGAGCTGTTTTTT
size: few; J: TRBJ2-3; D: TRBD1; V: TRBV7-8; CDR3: CASSTDRGDTQYF; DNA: TGTGCCAGCAGCACCGACAGGGGTGATACGCAGTATTTT
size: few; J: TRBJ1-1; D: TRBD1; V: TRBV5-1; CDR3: CASSLYTQGAGTEAFF; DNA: TGCGCCAGCAGCTTGTACACACAGGGGGCTGGCACTGAAGCTTTCTTT
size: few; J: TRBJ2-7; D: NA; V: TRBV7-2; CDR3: CASSLEGRNYEQYF; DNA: TGTGCCAGCAGCTTAGAAGGCAGGAACTACGAGCAGTACTTC
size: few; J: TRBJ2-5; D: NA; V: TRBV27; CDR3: CASSLGGQVRTQYF; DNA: TGTGCCAGCAGTTTAGGGGGACAAGTTAGGACCCAGTACTTC
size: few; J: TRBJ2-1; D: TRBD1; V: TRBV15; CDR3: CATSRVTNRGVGYEQFF; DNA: TGTGCCACCAGCAGAGTGACGAACAGGGGTGTTGGCTATGAGCAGTTCTTC
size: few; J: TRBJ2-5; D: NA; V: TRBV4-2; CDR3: CASSQVGAPETQYF; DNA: TGTGCCAGCAGCCAAGTGGGGGCCCCAGAGACCCAGTACTTC
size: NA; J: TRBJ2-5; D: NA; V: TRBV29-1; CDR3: CSDHSAQETQYF; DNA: TGCAGCGATCATAGCGCACAAGAGACCCAGTACTTC
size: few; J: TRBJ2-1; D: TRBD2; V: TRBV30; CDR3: CASKTSGGGEQFF; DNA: TGTGCCTCCAAGACTAGCGGGGGAGGTGAGCAGTTCTTC
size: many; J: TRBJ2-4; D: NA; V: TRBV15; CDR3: CATSRAVQSKNIQYF; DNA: TGTGCCACCAGCCGGGCGGTTCAGTCCAAAAACATTCAGTACTTC
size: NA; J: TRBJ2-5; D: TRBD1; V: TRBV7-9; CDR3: CASSSRDRGLRSAETQYF; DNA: TGTGCCAGCAGCTCAAGGGACAGGGGGCTTCGTAGCGCGGAGACCCAGTACTTC
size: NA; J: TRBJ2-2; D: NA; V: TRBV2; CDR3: CASRYRGSSGELFF; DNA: TGTGCCAGCAGATATCGGGGTTCGTCCGGGGAGCTGTTTTTT
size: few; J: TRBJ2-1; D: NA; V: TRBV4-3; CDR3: CASSQDFGSGGPHNEQFF; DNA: NA
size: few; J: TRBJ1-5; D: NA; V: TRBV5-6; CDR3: CASSPWTAERPQHF; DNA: TGTGCCAGCAGCCCTTGGACAGCGGAAAGGCCCCAGCATTTT
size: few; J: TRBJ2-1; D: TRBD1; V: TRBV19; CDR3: CASSTARTGAYNEQFF; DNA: TGTGCCAGTAGTACCGCCCGGACAGGGGCGTACAATGAGCAGTTCTTC
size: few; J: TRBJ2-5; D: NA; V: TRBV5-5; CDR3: CASSLGRKETQYF; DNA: TGTGCCAGCAGCCTAGGGAGGAAAGAGACCCAGTACTTC
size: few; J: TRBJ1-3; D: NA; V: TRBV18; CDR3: CASSPTSLGGNTIYF; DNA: TGTGCCAGCTCACCTACCTCCTTAGGTGGAAACACCATATATTTT
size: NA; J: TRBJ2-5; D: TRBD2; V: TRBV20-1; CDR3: CSATLAETQYF; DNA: TGCAGTGCGACACTAGCGGAGACCCAGTACTTC
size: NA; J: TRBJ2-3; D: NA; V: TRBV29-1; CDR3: CSVGGLDTQYF; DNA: TGCAGCGTCGGAGGCCTCGATACGCAGTATTTT
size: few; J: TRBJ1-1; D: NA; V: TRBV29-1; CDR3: CSAPGQPNTEAFF; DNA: TGCAGCGCCCCAGGACAGCCGAACACTGAAGCTTTCTTT
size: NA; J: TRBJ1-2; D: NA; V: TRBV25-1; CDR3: CASSARTESGYTF; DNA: TGTGCCAGCAGTGCCCGGACAGAGTCTGGCTACACCTTC
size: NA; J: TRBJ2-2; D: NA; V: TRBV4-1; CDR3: CASSQGLAGELFF; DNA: TGCGCCAGCTCGCAGGGATTGGCCGGGGAGCTGTTTTTT
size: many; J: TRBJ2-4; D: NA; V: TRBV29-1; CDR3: CSVKLGSTIQYF; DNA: TGCAGCGTCAAACTAGGGTCTACCATTCAGTACTTC
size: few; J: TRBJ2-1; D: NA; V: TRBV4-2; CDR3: CASSQVGRGRVNEQFF; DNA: TGTGCCAGCAGCCAAGTTGGCAGGGGAAGGGTCAATGAGCAGTTCTTC
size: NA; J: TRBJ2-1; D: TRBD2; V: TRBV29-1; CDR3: CSFGTSGRGEQFF; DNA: TGCAGCTTCGGGACTAGCGGGAGAGGTGAGCAGTTCTTC
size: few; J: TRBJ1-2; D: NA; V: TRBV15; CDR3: CATSRVMGTSNYGYTF; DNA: TGTGCCACCAGCAGAGTTATGGGGACATCCAACTATGGCTACACCTTC
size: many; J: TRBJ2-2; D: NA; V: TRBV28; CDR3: CASSIRTGELFF; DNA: TGTGCCAGCAGCATCCGTACCGGGGAGCTGTTTTTT
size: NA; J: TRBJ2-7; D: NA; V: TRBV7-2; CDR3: CASSLTHTNYEQYF; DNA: TGTGCCAGCAGCCTTACCCACACCAACTACGAGCAGTACTTC
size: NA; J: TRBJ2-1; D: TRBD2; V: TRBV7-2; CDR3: CASSRWTSGRNEQFF; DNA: TGTGCCAGCAGCCGGTGGACTAGCGGGAGAAATGAGCAGTTCTTC
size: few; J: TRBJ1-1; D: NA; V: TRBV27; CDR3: CASSRVGVEAFF; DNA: TGTGCCAGCAGTCGAGTCGGGGTTGAAGCTTTCTTT
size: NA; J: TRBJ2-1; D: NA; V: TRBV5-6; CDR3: CASSLGRVGNNNEQFF; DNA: TGTGCCAGCAGCTTGGGCAGGGTAGGCAACAACAATGAGCAGTTCTTC
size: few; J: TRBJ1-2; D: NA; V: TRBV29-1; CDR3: CSVVLGVRNYGYTF; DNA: TGCAGCGTTGTCTTAGGGGTACGGAACTATGGCTACACCTTC
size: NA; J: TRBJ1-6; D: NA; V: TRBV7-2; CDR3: CASSLLGSYNSPLHF; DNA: TGTGCCAGCAGCCTACTCGGCTCCTATAATTCACCCCTCCACTTT
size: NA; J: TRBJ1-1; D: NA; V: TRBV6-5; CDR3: CASSRTVEAFF; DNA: TGTGCCAGCAGCCGGACAGTTGAAGCTTTCTTT
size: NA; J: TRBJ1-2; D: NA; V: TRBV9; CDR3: CASSLGGTGYTF; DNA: TGTGCCAGCAGCTTAGGCGGCACGGGCTACACCTTC
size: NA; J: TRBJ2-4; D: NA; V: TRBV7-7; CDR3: CASSSGQGSPSEDTHIQYF; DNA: TGTGCTAGCAGCTCGGGGCAGGGGTCTCCGTCCGAGGATACGCACATTCAGTACTTC
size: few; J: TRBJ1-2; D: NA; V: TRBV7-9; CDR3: CASSLTAINYGYTF; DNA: TGTGCCAGCAGCTTAACGGCGATTAACTATGGCTACACCTTC
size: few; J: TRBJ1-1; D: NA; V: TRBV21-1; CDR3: CASSKGIGRRNTEAFF; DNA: TGTGCCAGCAGCAAAGGGATTGGTCGCCGGAACACTGAAGCTTTCTTT
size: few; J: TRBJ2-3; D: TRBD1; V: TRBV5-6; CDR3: CASSYLTGYADTQYF; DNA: TGTGCCAGCAGCTACTTGACAGGGTATGCAGATACGCAGTATTTT
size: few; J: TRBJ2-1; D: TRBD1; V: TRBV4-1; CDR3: CASSQGGQGRVNEQFF; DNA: TGCGCCAGCAGCCAGGGCGGACAGGGGAGGGTCAATGAGCAGTTCTTC
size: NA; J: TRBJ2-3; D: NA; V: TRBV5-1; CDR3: CASSLSVLDTDTQYF; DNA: TGCGCCAGCAGCTTGTCCGTCCTAGACACAGATACGCAGTATTTT